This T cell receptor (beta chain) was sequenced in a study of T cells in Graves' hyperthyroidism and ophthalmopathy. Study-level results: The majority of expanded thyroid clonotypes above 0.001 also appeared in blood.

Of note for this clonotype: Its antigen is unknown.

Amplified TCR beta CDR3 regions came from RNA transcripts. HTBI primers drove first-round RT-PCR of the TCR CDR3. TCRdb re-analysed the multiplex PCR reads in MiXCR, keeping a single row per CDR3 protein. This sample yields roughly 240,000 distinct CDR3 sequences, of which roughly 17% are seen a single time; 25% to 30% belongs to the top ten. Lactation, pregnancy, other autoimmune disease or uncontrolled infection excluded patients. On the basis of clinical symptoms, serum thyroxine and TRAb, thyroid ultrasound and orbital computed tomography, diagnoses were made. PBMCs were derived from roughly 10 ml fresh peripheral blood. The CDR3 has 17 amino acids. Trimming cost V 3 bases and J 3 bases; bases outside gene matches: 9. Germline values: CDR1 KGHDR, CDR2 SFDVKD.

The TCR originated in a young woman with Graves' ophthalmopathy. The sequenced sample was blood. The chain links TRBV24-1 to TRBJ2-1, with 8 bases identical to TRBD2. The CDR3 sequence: CATSDQNSGESYNEQFF. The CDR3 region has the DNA TGTGCCACCAGTGATCAAAATAGCGGGGAGAGCTACAATGAGCAGTTCTTC.